This TCR beta chain was profiled in a study of CD8+CD57+ T cells in acquired aplastic anemia. The template used for profiling TCR beta VDJ and CDR3 was genomic DNA. TCRdb fed the reads into MiXCR, producing one record per CDR3 protein. This table holds 200,000 or so distinct CDR3 sequences, around 49% found once. Note on this clonotype: What it binds is unknown.

Overall study results and limits: No significant difference in CD8+ Simpson's diversity was found between patients and controls. It was found that some 31 CD8+ CDR3 sequences were shared between patients and controls.

CD8+CD57+ cell expansion had been shown by flow cytometry in patients chosen for sequencing. Every patient was diagnosed with severe acquired aplastic anemia. Between the trimmed V and J ends, which lost 1 base and 2 bases, there was a span of 9 bases. CDR1 and CDR2 (germline): SGHAT, FQNNGV. This CDR3 contains 14 residues. This sequence originates from a human donor with aplastic anemia. This rearrangement joins TRBV11-2 to TRBJ2-7; the D gene is possibly TRBD2 (7 bases). Sequencing was carried out using sorted CD4+, CD8+, or CD8+CD57+ T cells (not recorded which) from PBMCs. This CDR3 reads CASSLGGGAYEQYF. DNA of the CDR3: TGTGCCAGCAGCTTAGGCGGGGGCGCCTACGAGCAGTACTTC.